Given below is one TCR beta chain in context. As yet, its antigen is unknown. Trimming took 2 bases from V and 3 from J, leaving 10 bases between them. Germline CDR1 and CDR2: SGHTA and FQGNSA. The CDR3 is 14 amino acids. The sample is drawn from a study of blood T cells in healthy people across ages. Study summary: Capture by template switching was about one barcoded beta molecule per two T cells.

Study outcomes and limitations: With donor CMV status unknown, expanded clonotype changes were possibly confounded.

RNA extraction gave at least 5.5 micrograms of total RNA per sample. Combining a sample-barcoded 5' primer with a J-beta primer mix, a second PCR ran for about 7 to 11 cycles. TCRdb reanalysed the 5' RACE reads using MiXCR and keeps one entry per CDR3 protein. This sample has about 1,000,000 distinct CDR3 sequences; 40% to 50% occur once, and the top ten carry approximately 17%. The sequence derives from a woman aged 60-70 years in good health. The chain combines TRBV7-2 with TRBJ2-5; D gene unclear. Sequenced: blood. CDR3 coding DNA: TGTGCCAGCAGCTTAATCGAGTACGAAGAGACCCAGTACTTC. Residues: CASSLIEYEETQYF.